This TCR beta chain was recorded in a study of blood T cell repertoires in COVID-19. Overall study context: Samples came from the United States, Italy and Spain, spanning acute and convalescent COVID-19.

Only in-frame clones appear in the TCRdb table, and some are missing; sequencing was by immunoSEQ multiplex PCR. The sample includes fewer than 350,000 clones, roughly 89% of them seen just once. Participants were aged 18 to 89 years, lived in over 20 US areas, and enrolled virtually. The source of this sequence is a woman between 40 and 50 years old who had recovered from COVID-19. Material for sequencing was PBMCs or T cells enriched from blood (not recorded which).

CDR3 sequence: CASSQARTSTDTQYF. Written as DNA, the CDR3 is TGCGCCAGCAGCCAAGCCCGAACTAGTACCGATACGCAGTATTTT. The chain is built from TRBV4-3 and TRBJ2-3, with D maybe TRBD2 (5 bases). V was clipped by 1 base and J by 6 bases, with 14 bases between them. Germline V gene data show CDR1 as LGHNA and CDR2 as YSLEER. The CDR3 extends over 15 amino acids.